This is a list of T cell receptor beta chains from one sample in a study of T cells in Graves' hyperthyroidism and ophthalmopathy. TCRdb re-called the multiplex PCR reads with MiXCR, one entry per CDR3 protein. This table holds approximately 640,000 distinct CDR3 sequences, about 18% found once. The sequenced sample consisted of blood. The receptors come from a man over 45 with Graves' hyperthyroidism. Each CDR3 is given with its conserved first and last residue. A D gene is named only where the DNA matches it firmly. Clone size is not always given. Where it is, it says once, few, many or a class for expanded clones.

>NA|NA|TRBV6-1|TRBJ2-3
CASSLGGRDTQYF
TGTGCCAGCAGCTTAGGGGGGAGAGATACGCAGTATTTT
>NA|NA|TRBV6-1|TRBJ1-4
CASSEEVEEKLFF
TGTGCCAGCAGTGAAGAAGTGGAAGAAAAACTGTTTTTT
>TRBD2|once|TRBV10-3|TRBJ2-1
CAISEGLAGEGNEQFF
TGTGCCATCAGTGAGGGACTAGCGGGGGAAGGGAATGAGCAGTTCTTC
>NA|many|TRBV2|TRBJ1-5
CASKNTGQHQPQHF
TGTGCCAGCAAGAACACGGGGCAGCATCAGCCCCAGCATTTT
>TRBD1|many|TRBV9|TRBJ1-2
CASSVEGANYGYTF
TGTGCCAGCAGCGTGGAGGGGGCAAACTATGGCTACACCTTC
>TRBD1|NA|TRBV7-2|TRBJ2-2
CASSRQGAGGELFF
TGTGCCAGCAGCCGACAGGGGGCCGGCGGGGAGCTGTTTTTT
>TRBD2|few|TRBV20-1|TRBJ2-1
CSARDSGRAHNEQFF
TGCAGTGCTAGAGATAGCGGGAGGGCCCACAATGAGCAGTTCTTC
>TRBD1|NA|TRBV7-9|TRBJ1-1
CASSLGQGRRITEAFF
TGTGCCAGCAGCTTAGGACAGGGGAGAAGGATCACTGAAGCTTTCTTT
>TRBD2|NA|TRBV30|TRBJ2-1
CAWSVKGRAYPYNEQFF
TGTGCCTGGAGTGTAAAAGGGAGGGCCTATCCCTACAATGAGCAGTTCTTC
>TRBD2|many|TRBV7-2|TRBJ2-7
CASSLSVGGRSYEQYF
TGTGCCAGCAGCCTTAGCGTCGGCGGGAGGTCATACGAGCAGTACTTC
>NA|few|TRBV19|TRBJ2-3
CASSNQGGRTDTQYF
TGTGCCAGTAGTAACCAGGGCGGTCGCACAGATACGCAGTATTTT
>NA|NA|TRBV30|TRBJ2-2
CAWGGSTGELFF
TGTGCCTGGGGAGGGAGTACCGGGGAGCTGTTTTTT
>NA|NA|TRBV28|TRBJ1-5
CASSHRSGGDAQPQHF
TGTGCCAGCAGCCACCGTAGCGGAGGAGACGCCCAGCCCCAGCATTTT
>TRBD1|few|TRBV7-8|TRBJ2-1
CASSSRGTGGSYNEQFF
TGTGCCAGCAGCTCTAGGGGGACAGGGGGCTCATACAATGAGCAGTTCTTC
>TRBD1|few|TRBV3-1|TRBJ2-3
CASSRYRGRTYF
TGTGCCAGCAGCCGTTACAGGGGGAGGACGTATTTT
>TRBD1|many|TRBV19|TRBJ1-2
CASRQGDGYTF
TGTGCCAGTCGACAGGGGGATGGCTACACCTTC
>NA|few|TRBV28|TRBJ1-2
CASSSRDGTSYGYTF
TGTGCCAGCAGTTCCCGGGACGGGACTAGCTATGGCTACACCTTC
>NA|many|TRBV12-3/TRBV12-4|TRBJ2-7
CASSLTQESSYEQYF
TGTGCCAGCAGTTTGACACAGGAGAGCTCCTACGAGCAGTACTTC
>TRBD2|many|TRBV6-1|TRBJ2-5
CASKSSGRPQETQYF
TGTGCCAGCAAGTCAAGCGGGAGGCCCCAAGAGACCCAGTACTTC
>NA|many|TRBV11-2|TRBJ2-6
CASSLDRQSGANVLTF
TGTGCCAGCAGCTTAGATCGGCAGTCTGGGGCCAACGTCCTGACTTTC
>NA|NA|TRBV15|TRBJ1-5
CATSRGPGGGGNQPQHF
TGTGCCACCAGCAGAGGCCCGGGGGGGGGAGGCAATCAGCCCCAGCATTTT
>TRBD2|few|TRBV20-1|TRBJ2-3
CSAPTSGYTDTQYF
TGCAGTGCCCCGACTAGCGGCTACACAGATACGCAGTATTTT
>NA|few|TRBV20-1|TRBJ2-2
CSARRDPSTGELFF
TGCAGTGCCCGTCGTGATCCAAGCACCGGGGAGCTGTTTTTT
>NA|few|TRBV7-2|TRBJ1-5
CASSLLENQPQHF
TGTGCCAGCAGCTTACTTGAGAATCAGCCCCAGCATTTT
>NA|many|TRBV6-5|TRBJ2-5
CASSYFGGQETQYF
TGTGCCAGCAGTTACTTTGGGGGCCAAGAGACCCAGTACTTC
>NA|many|TRBV7-3|TRBJ1-1
CASSTGVGTEAFF
TGTGCCAGCAGTACGGGGGTGGGCACTGAAGCTTTCTTT
>NA|many|TRBV5-1|TRBJ2-7
CASSRDPTYEQYF
TGCGCCAGCAGCCGGGACCCAACCTACGAGCAGTACTTC
>TRBD1|NA|TRBV7-9|TRBJ2-7
CASSYRQGAAYEQYF
TGTGCCAGCAGCTATCGACAGGGGGCCGCCTACGAGCAGTACTTC
>TRBD2|few|TRBV28|TRBJ2-7
CASRLAGESYEQYF
TGTGCCAGCAGGCTAGCGGGAGAGAGCTACGAGCAGTACTTC
>TRBD1|NA|TRBV5-4|TRBJ2-7
CASSWDSSGLYEQYF
TGTGCCAGCAGCTGGGACAGCTCGGGGCTCTACGAGCAGTACTTC
>NA|many|TRBV11-2|TRBJ2-1
CASSTSTTYNEQFF
TGTGCCAGCAGCACATCGACTACTTACAATGAGCAGTTCTTC
>NA|NA|TRBV6-6|TRBJ2-6
CASSYRDLGANVLTF
TGTGCCAGCAGTTACAGGGACTTAGGGGCCAACGTCCTGACTTTC
>TRBD2|many|TRBV10-3|TRBJ2-1
CAIEGAGLAGGHEQFF
TGTGCCATCGAAGGGGCAGGTCTAGCGGGAGGCCATGAGCAGTTCTTC
>NA|many|TRBV6-2/TRBV6-3|TRBJ1-2
CASSLGAYGYTF
TGTGCCAGCAGTTTGGGGGCCTATGGCTACACCTTC
>TRBD2|many|TRBV11-2|TRBJ2-1
CASSWRTSGRTTYNEQFF
TGTGCCAGCAGCTGGAGGACTAGCGGGAGGACCACCTACAATGAGCAGTTCTTC
>TRBD1|many|TRBV2|TRBJ1-1
CASSEGGDSGFWNTEAFF
TGTGCCAGCAGTGAAGGGGGGGACAGCGGATTCTGGAACACTGAAGCTTTCTTT
>NA|many|TRBV20-1|TRBJ2-7
CSARGNMNYEQYF
TGCAGTGCTAGAGGGAACATGAACTACGAGCAGTACTTC
>NA|many|TRBV27|TRBJ1-4
CASSLTRVGVTKLFF
TGTGCCAGCAGTTTAACCCGGGTTGGGGTGACTAAACTGTTTTTT
>TRBD2|NA|TRBV30|TRBJ2-1
CAWSGLAGEINEQFF
TGTGCCTGGAGTGGGCTAGCGGGAGAGATCAATGAGCAGTTCTTC
>NA|few|TRBV19|TRBJ2-2
CASSHLHTGELFF
TGTGCCAGTAGCCACCTGCACACCGGGGAGCTGTTTTTT
>NA|few|TRBV7-2|TRBJ2-1
CASSLIGGREQFF
TGTGCCAGCAGCTTGATCGGGGGCCGGGAGCAGTTCTTC
>NA|many|TRBV7-9|TRBJ2-1
CASSGDFAPPEQFF
TGTGCCAGCAGCGGGGACTTTGCCCCGCCCGAGCAGTTCTTC
>TRBD2|many|TRBV2|TRBJ2-3
CASPGLAGGSQYF
TGTGCCAGCCCGGGACTAGCGGGTGGTTCGCAGTATTTT
>TRBD2|many|TRBV2|TRBJ2-2
CASDTSGKLTGELFF
TGTGCCAGCGACACTAGCGGGAAGCTTACCGGGGAGCTGTTTTTT
>NA|many|TRBV3-1|TRBJ1-1
CASSQEIQGPPMNTEAFF
TGTGCCAGCAGCCAAGAGATCCAGGGGCCGCCTATGAACACTGAAGCTTTCTTT
>NA|few|TRBV18|TRBJ1-4
CASSPRLGVRNEKLFF
TGTGCCAGCTCACCACGCCTAGGGGTGCGGAATGAAAAACTGTTTTTT
>TRBD2|many|TRBV7-3|TRBJ2-1
CASSWGLAGDYNEQFF
TGTGCCAGCAGCTGGGGACTAGCGGGAGATTACAATGAGCAGTTCTTC
>TRBD1|many|TRBV9|TRBJ1-6
CASSVGTGRESPLHF
TGTGCCAGCAGCGTCGGGACAGGGAGAGAATCACCCCTCCACTTT
>TRBD1|few|TRBV7-3|TRBJ2-5
CASSFTGGAQETQYF
TGTGCCAGCAGCTTTACAGGGGGCGCGCAGGAGACCCAGTACTTC
>NA|once|TRBV5-1|TRBJ2-1
CASSVAYSYNEQFF
TGCGCCAGCAGCGTAGCGTACTCCTACAATGAGCAGTTCTTC